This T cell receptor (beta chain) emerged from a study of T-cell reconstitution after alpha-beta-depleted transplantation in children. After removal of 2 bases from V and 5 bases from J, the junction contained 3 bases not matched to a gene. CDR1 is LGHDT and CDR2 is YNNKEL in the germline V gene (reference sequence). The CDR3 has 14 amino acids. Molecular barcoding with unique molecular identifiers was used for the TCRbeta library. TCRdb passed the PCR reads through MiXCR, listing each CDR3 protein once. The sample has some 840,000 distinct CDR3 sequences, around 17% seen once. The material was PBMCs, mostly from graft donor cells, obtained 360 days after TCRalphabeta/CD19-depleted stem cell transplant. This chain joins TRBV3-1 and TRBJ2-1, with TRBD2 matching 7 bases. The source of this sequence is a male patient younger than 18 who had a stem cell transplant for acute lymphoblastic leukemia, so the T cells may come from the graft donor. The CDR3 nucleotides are TGTGCCAGCAGCCAATATGGGGGGGACAATGAGCAGTTCTTC. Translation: CASSQYGGDNEQFF.